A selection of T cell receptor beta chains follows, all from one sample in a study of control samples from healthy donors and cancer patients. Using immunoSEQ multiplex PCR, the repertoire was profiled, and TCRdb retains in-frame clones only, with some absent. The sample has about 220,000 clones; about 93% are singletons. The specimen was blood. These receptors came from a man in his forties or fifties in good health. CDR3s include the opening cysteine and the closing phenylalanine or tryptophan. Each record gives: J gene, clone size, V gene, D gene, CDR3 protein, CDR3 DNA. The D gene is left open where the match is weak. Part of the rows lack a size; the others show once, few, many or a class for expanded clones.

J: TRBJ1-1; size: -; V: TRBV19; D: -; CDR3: CASSAPGAGYTEAFF; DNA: TGTGCCAGTAGCGCTCCGGGGGCGGGTTACACTGAAGCTTTCTTT
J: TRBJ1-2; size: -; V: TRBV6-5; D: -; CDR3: CASNDYGYTF; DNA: TGTGCCAGCAACGACTATGGCTACACCTTC
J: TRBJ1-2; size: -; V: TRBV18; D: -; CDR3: CASSQGTANYGYTF; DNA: TGTGCCAGCTCTCAAGGGACCGCCAACTATGGCTACACCTTC
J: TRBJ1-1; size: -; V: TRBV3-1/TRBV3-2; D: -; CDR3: CASSPFRDKNTEAFF; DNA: TGTGCCAGCAGCCCGTTCCGGGACAAGAACACTGAAGCTTTCTTT
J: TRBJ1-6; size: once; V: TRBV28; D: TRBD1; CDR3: CASSSPGQGISPLHF; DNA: TGTGCCAGCAGTTCACCGGGACAGGGGATCTCACCCCTCCACTTT
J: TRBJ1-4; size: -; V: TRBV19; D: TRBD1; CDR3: CASSSLERGRGEKLFF; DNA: TGTGCCAGTAGTTCCCTAGAAAGGGGGCGAGGTGAAAAACTGTTTTTT
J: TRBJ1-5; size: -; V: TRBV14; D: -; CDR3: CASSLVAGQPQHF; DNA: TGTGCCAGCAGCCTAGTAGCAGGGCAGCCCCAGCATTTT
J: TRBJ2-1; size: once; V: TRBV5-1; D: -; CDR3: CASSLRSPMNEQFF; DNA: TGCGCCAGCAGCTTAAGGTCCCCAATGAATGAGCAGTTCTTC
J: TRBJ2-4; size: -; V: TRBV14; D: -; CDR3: CASSQDMGYIQYF; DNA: TGTGCCAGCAGCCAAGATATGGGTTACATTCAGTACTTC
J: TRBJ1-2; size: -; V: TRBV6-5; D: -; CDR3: CASSYEKGNNYGYTF; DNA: TGTGCCAGCAGTTACGAAAAGGGGAATAACTATGGCTACACCTTC
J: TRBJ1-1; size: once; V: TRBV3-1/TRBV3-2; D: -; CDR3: CATRGGGTEAFF; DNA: TGTGCCACCAGGGGAGGAGGAACTGAAGCTTTCTTT
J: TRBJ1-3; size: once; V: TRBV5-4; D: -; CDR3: CASSLVGAGVGNTIYF; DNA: TGTGCCAGCAGCTTGGTTGGGGCAGGGGTCGGAAACACCATATATTTT
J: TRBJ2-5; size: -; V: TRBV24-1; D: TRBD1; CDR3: CATSEPRQGAVTQYF; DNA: TGTGCCACCAGTGAGCCCCGACAGGGGGCGGTGACCCAGTACTTC